Following are 15 T cell receptor beta chains from one sample sequenced in a study of OX40 agonist ivuxolimab in advanced cancers. The repertoire was sequenced with immunoSEQ multiplex PCR; TCRdb's copy has only in-frame clones and lacks some. Among about 35,000 clones, around 83% were seen once, and the ten largest hold about 1.7%. The sample consisted of CD4+ or CD8+ T cells sorted from blood, taken in a trial of the OX40 agonist ivuxolimab. The source is an adult with an advanced solid tumor such as melanoma, head and neck, liver or kidney cancer.

The rearrangement joins TRBV6-4 to TRBJ2-5; D not certain. The CDR3 is 17 residues long. The V end lost 3 bases, the J end lost 3 bases, and 20 bases lay between the germline ends. Germline V CDR1 and CDR2: MRHNA, SNTAGT. CDR3 coding DNA: TGTGCCAGCAGTGAAACTTCGCCTAAAAAACAGAAAGAGACCCAGTACTTC. Amino acids: CASSETSPKKQKETQYF.

The gene calls are TRBV6-4 and TRBJ2-3, with D possibly being TRBD1 or TRBD2 (5 bases each). The CDR3 length is 16 residues. Looked up from germline, CDR1 is MRHNA and CDR2 is SNTAGT. V was trimmed by 3 bases and J by 6 bases, leaving 19 bases between them. CDR3 bases: TGTGCCAGCAGTGAGGGCCACACTCGAGGGGCGGATACGCAGTATTTT. It encodes CASSEGHTRGADTQYF.

The chain is built from TRBV4-1 and TRBJ2-3; D may be TRBD1 or TRBD2 (5 bases each). CDR3 length: 15 residues. Trimming stripped 3 bases from V and 7 bases from J, with 17 bases between. The germline V gene encodes CDR1 MGHRA and CDR2 YSYEKL. The CDR3: CASSHGGLPDYTQYF. CDR3 in DNA: TGCGCCAGCAGCCATGGGGGTCTCCCCGATTATACGCAGTATTTT.

The chain joins TRBV7-2 to TRBJ2-5, with 9 bases that match TRBD1. Trimming cost V 5 bases and J 5 bases; bases outside gene matches: 6. The CDR3 has 14 residues. The germline CDR1 and CDR2 sequences are SGHTA and FQGNSA. This chain's CDR3 is CASSQTGGVETQYF. As DNA, the CDR3 is TGTGCCAGCAGCCAAACAGGGGGCGTCGAGACCCAGTACTTC.

This clone was seen a single time. The chain is built from TRBV6-1 and TRBJ2-7; D is unresolved. Germline-derived CDR1 and CDR2 are MNHNS and SASEGT. The CDR3 runs 11 residues. V lost 7 bases to trimming and J lost 3 bases, with 7 bases between them. CDR3 amino acids: CASTRNYEQYF. The CDR3 DNA sequence: TGTGCCAGCACGCGAAACTACGAGCAGTACTTC.

V and J are TRBV19 and TRBJ2-7, with D possibly matching TRBD1 (6 bases). The CDR3 loop spans 17 amino acids. V lost 1 base and J 3 bases, leaving 19 bases between the germline ends. Germline CDR1 LNHDA, CDR2 SQIVND (reference sequence). CDR3 DNA sequence: TGTGCCAGTAGTATAGCCCATCCGGACAGAAGAGACTACGAGCAGTACTTC. Protein sequence: CASSIAHPDRRDYEQYF.

This chain connects TRBV7-2 to TRBJ1-1; no clear D. Germline loops: CDR1 SGHTA, CDR2 FQGNSA. V lost 2 bases and J lost 1, with 11 bases in between. The CDR3 length is 15 residues. CDR3 nucleotide sequence: TGTGCCAGCAGCTTATCGGCAGGCTCGAACACTGAAGCTTTCTTT. The encoded protein is CASSLSAGSNTEAFF.

This rearrangement joins TRBV11-2 to TRBJ2-3; 8 bases map to TRBD2. Germline V gene lookup returns CDR1 SGHAT and CDR2 FQNNGV. V dropped 6 bases and J dropped 2; count of bases not matched to a gene: 10. CDR3 length: 16 residues. The DNA for the CDR3 is TGTGCCAGCAGACAACCGGGACTAGAGTCCACAGATACGCAGTATTTT. Translating gives CASRQPGLESTDTQYF. The full variable domain, rest sourced from reference TRBV11-2 and TRBJ2-3, is EAGVAQSPRYKIIEKRQSVAFWCNPISGHATLYWYQQILGQGPKLLIQFQNNGVVDDSQLPKDRFSAERLKGVDSTLKIQPAKLEDSAVYLCASRQPGLESTDTQYFGPGTRLTVL.

This clone was counted only a few times. The rearrangement uses TRBV6-5 and TRBJ2-7; 11 nucleotides line up with TRBD1. The V gene end was trimmed by 6 bases and the J gene end by 4 bases; junction bases not matched to a gene: 8. The length of the CDR3 is 15 residues. Germline values: CDR1 MNHEY, CDR2 SVGAGI. Here the CDR3 reads CASSPRTGGRYEQYF. CDR3 coding DNA: TGTGCCAGCAGCCCCAGGACAGGGGGCAGGTACGAGCAGTACTTC.

This clone has just one count. The V and J genes are TRBV2 and TRBJ1-5; D remains ambiguous. The CDR3 runs to 13 residues. Trimming removed 8 bases from V and 2 bases from J, with 10 bases in between. Germline V gives CDR1 SNHLY, CDR2 FYNNEI. CDR3: CASRRDGNQPQHF. The DNA for the CDR3 is TGTGCCAGCCGGCGGGATGGCAATCAGCCCCAGCATTTT.

J is TRBJ2-3 and V is TRBV6-4; D perhaps matches TRBD1 (5 bases). Looked up from germline, CDR1 is MRHNA and CDR2 is SNTAGT. CDR3 length: 17 residues. Trimming removed 7 bases at V and 1 base at J, with 21 bases between. The CDR3 nucleotides read TGTGCCAGCATTACCGACATGTGGGGCTGTGGCACAGATACGCAGTATTTT. As protein: CASITDMWGCGTDTQYF.

The rearrangement uses TRBV7-9 and TRBJ2-7; tentatively, D is TRBD1 or TRBD2 (5 bases each). V gave up 1 base and J gave up 2 bases, with 12 bases separating them. CDR1 is SEHNR and CDR2 is FQNEAQ in the germline V gene (reference sequence). The CDR3 has 15 amino acids. The CDR3, as DNA: TGTGCCAGCAGCTTAGATCGTCAGGGACCCTACGAGCAGTACTTC. This codes for CASSLDRQGPYEQYF.

The chain links TRBV2 to TRBJ2-7; D gene ambiguous. V was pared by 5 bases and J by 3 bases, with 11 bases between. Germline V CDR1 and CDR2: SNHLY, FYNNEI. The CDR3 spans 13 residues. The CDR3 DNA reads as TGTGCCAGCAGTCCAGACGATGACTACGAGCAGTACTTC. Protein sequence: CASSPDDDYEQYF.

The rearrangement joins TRBV30 to TRBJ1-4; the D gene is possibly TRBD1 (5 bases). Trimming removed 3 bases from V and 8 bases from J, with 16 bases in between. The CDR3 has 14 amino acids. Germline V lookup: CDR1 GTSNPN, CDR2 SVGIG (reference sequence). In DNA, the CDR3 is TGTGCCTGGAGGCTGGGACCTGAGGAGGAAAAACTGTTTTTT. Encoded protein: CAWRLGPEEEKLFF.

This chain links TRBV19 with TRBJ2-6; D assignment may be TRBD1 or TRBD2 (5 bases each). Trimming shortened V by 7 bases and J by 0 bases, and 13 bases separated the two germline ends. This CDR3 has 16 residues. In germline, CDR1 is LNHDA, CDR2 SQIVND (reference sequence). The CDR3 loop reads CASTEGRLSGANVLTF. The CDR3, as DNA: TGTGCCAGTACCGAGGGACGGCTCTCTGGGGCCAACGTCCTGACTTTC.